The rows below give T cell receptor beta chains drawn from one sample of a study of blood T cell repertoires in COVID-19. Assay used: immunoSEQ multiplex PCR; TCRdb lists only in-frame clones, some missing. The sample records 490,000 or so clones, around nine tenths being singletons. Source material: PBMCs or T cells enriched from blood (not recorded which). The receptors originated from a woman in her fifties or sixties who had recovered from COVID-19. The CDR3 runs from the conserved cysteine through the conserved F or W. The order of the fields is J gene, clone size, CDR3 length, D gene, V gene, CDR3 protein, CDR3 DNA. D genes are given only for firm matches. A row's size may be missing; if present it is once, few, many or a size class.

>TRBJ1-6|NA|18|NA|TRBV6-6
CASSPRGFKGRANSPLHF
TGTGCCAGCAGTCCTCGCGGTTTTAAGGGCAGGGCCAATTCACCCCTCCACTTT
>TRBJ2-3|NA|16|TRBD2|TRBV27
CASSLSGTSRADTQYF
TGTGCCAGCAGTTTATCGGGGACTAGCCGCGCAGATACGCAGTATTTT
>TRBJ2-7|NA|14|NA|TRBV5-1
CASSLARGTYEQYF
TGCGCCAGCAGCTTGGCCCGGGGAACCTACGAGCAGTACTTC
>TRBJ2-6|NA|19|TRBD1|TRBV19
CASSHLVGTGGTGANVLTF
TGTGCCAGTAGTCACCTAGTAGGGACAGGGGGCACTGGGGCCAACGTCCTGACTTTC
>TRBJ2-7|NA|15|TRBD2|TRBV19
CASSRTSGGNYEQYF
TGTGCCAGTTCGAGGACTAGCGGGGGGAACTACGAGCAGTACTTC
>TRBJ1-4|NA|18|TRBD1|TRBV5-1
CASSLGPGQVATNEKLFF
TGCGCCAGCAGCTTGGGCCCGGGACAGGTTGCAACTAATGAAAAACTGTTTTTT
>TRBJ2-5|NA|13|NA|TRBV18
CASSPQGQETQYF
TGTGCCAGCTCACCGCAGGGGCAAGAGACCCAGTACTTC
>TRBJ1-1|NA|14|NA|TRBV10-1
CASSESAGHTEAFF
TGCGCCAGCAGTGAGTCCGCAGGGCACACTGAAGCTTTCTTT
>TRBJ1-5|NA|13|NA|TRBV18
CASSPGGGQPQHF
TGTGCCAGCTCACCAGGGGGCGGGCAGCCCCAGCATTTT
>TRBJ1-1|NA|15|NA|TRBV2
CASSEWRTENTEAFF
TGTGCCAGCAGTGAATGGAGGACAGAGAACACTGAAGCTTTCTTT
>TRBJ2-7|NA|11|NA|TRBV27
CASSSAYEQYF
TGTGCCAGCAGCTCCGCGTACGAGCAGTACTTC
>TRBJ1-5|NA|15|NA|TRBV6-6
CASSGDRNSNQPQHF
TGTGCCAGCAGCGGCGACAGGAATAGCAATCAGCCCCAGCATTTT
>TRBJ1-2|NA|13|NA|TRBV3-1/TRBV3-2
CAARGGGRGGYTF
TGTGCCGCCCGTGGCGGGGGGCGCGGGGGCTACACCTTC
>TRBJ2-3|NA|16|TRBD2|TRBV12-5
CASGLVLRGGADTQYF
TGTGCTAGCGGTTTGGTCTTACGGGGGGGCGCAGATACGCAGTATTTT
>TRBJ1-5|few|14|NA|TRBV5-6
CASSLQGTNQPQHF
TGTGCCAGCAGCTTACAGGGTACCAATCAGCCCCAGCATTTT
>TRBJ1-2|NA|14|TRBD1|TRBV5-8
CASRVGQGAKGYTF
TGTGCCAGCAGGGTTGGACAGGGGGCGAAGGGCTACACCTTC